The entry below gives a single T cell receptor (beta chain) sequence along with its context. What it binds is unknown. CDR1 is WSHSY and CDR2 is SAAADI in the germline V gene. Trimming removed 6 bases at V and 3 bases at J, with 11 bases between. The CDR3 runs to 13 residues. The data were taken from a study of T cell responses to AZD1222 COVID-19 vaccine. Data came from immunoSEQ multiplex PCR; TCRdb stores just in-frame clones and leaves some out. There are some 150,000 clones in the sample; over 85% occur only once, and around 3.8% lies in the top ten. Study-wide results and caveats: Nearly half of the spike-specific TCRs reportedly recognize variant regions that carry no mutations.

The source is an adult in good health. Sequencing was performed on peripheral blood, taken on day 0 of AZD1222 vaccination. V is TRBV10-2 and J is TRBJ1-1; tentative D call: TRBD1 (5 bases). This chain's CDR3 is CASRRGRDTEAFF. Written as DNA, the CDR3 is TGCGCCAGCAGGAGGGGAAGGGACACTGAAGCTTTCTTT.